This T cell receptor beta chain was captured in a study of T-cell reconstitution after alpha-beta-depleted transplantation in children. Regarding the study as a whole: Reports say that about two months after transplant, the alpha-beta T cells came out of several hundred graft clones that had expanded. Newly produced T cells mostly accounted for T-cell counts and diversity one year post-transplant. Diversity of TCRbeta at day 60 was high in some patients, arising from surviving recipient T cells and thymic progenitors.

Germline lookup yields CDR1 SQVTM and CDR2 ANQGSEA. V was trimmed by 0 bases and J by 4 bases, leaving 7 bases between them. CDR3 length: 12 amino acids. This clonotype was counted at least ten times. Its antigen is not known. Preparation of the TCRbeta library involved a method that used unique molecular identifiers. TCRdb reprocessed the PCR reads via MiXCR and lists one record per CDR3 protein. The data contain some 300,000 distinct CDR3 sequences, over 9% of them singletons. The chain uses TRBV29-1 and TRBJ2-7; D uncertain. This material consisted of PBMCs, taken before TCRalphabeta/CD19-depleted stem cell transplant. The TCR comes from a boy under two years old with acute myeloid leukemia, due to receive a stem cell transplant. The CDR3 loop is CSVEDTGYEQYF. As DNA, the CDR3 is TGCAGCGTTGAAGATACGGGTTACGAGCAGTACTTC.